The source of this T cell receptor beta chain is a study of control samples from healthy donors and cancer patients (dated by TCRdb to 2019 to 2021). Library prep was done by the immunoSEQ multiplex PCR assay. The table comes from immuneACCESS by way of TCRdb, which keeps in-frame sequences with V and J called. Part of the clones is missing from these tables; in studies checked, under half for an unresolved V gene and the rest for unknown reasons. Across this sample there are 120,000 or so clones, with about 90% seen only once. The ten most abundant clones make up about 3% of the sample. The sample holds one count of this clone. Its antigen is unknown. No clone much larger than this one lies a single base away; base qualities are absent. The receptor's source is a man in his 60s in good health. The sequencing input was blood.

The CDR3 has the sequence CASSLSGTSGTDTQYF. Here is the DNA: TGTGCCAGCAGCTTAAGTGGGACTAGCGGGACAGATACGCAGTATTTT. The chain is assembled from TRBV7-3 and TRBJ2-3, with 12 central nucleotides matching TRBD2. Unmatched junction bases come to 2, with V trimmed by 1 base and J by 3 bases. The germline V gene yields SGHTA for CDR1 and FQGTGA for CDR2. The CDR3 sequence holds 16 residues, the cysteine and phenylalanine included. The entry retains the CDR3 DNA only, 48 bases that are in frame from base 1.